These 24 T cell receptor beta chains came from one sample sequenced in a study of T cell responses to AZD1222 COVID-19 vaccine. The protocol was immunoSEQ multiplex PCR, while the TCRdb copy is restricted to in-frame clones and leaves out a portion. The table includes tens of thousands of clones, 80% to 90% detected once. The input for sequencing was peripheral blood, taken on day 0 of AZD1222 vaccination. These receptors came from an adult in good health.

The chain combines TRBV5-5 with TRBJ2-1, with D uncertain. The length of the CDR3 is 15 residues. V was trimmed by 4 bases and J by 6 bases, leaving 17 bases between them. Germline V gene data show CDR1 as SGHKS and CDR2 as YYEKEE (reference sequence). The CDR3 spells CASSGRLDARNEQFF. CDR3 coding DNA: TGTGCCAGCAGCGGGCGGCTAGACGCCCGCAATGAGCAGTTCTTC.

This chain joins TRBV25-1 and TRBJ2-1; 14 positions agree with TRBD2. The germline V gene encodes CDR1 MGHDK and CDR2 SYGVNS. Unmatched junction bases numbered 2, after V lost 1 base and J lost 6 bases. This CDR3 has 16 residues. CDR3 in DNA: TGTGCCAGCAGTGAATTAGGGACTAGCGGGAGCAATGAGCAGTTCTTC. Protein sequence: CASSELGTSGSNEQFF.

V is TRBV18 and J is TRBJ2-7; D not certain. Germline CDR1 reads KGHSH; CDR2 reads LQKENI. The V gene lost 0 bases and the J gene lost 4 bases, with 7 bases spanning the gap. The CDR3 is 13 residues long. The CDR3 coding sequence is TGTGCCAGCTCACCACCTAACGATTACGAGCAGTACTTC. This codes for CASSPPNDYEQYF.

The chain employs TRBV4-3 and TRBJ2-7; the match to TRBD2 covers 7 bases. The CDR3 spans 15 residues. V trimming: 0 bases; J trimming: 3 bases; junction bases outside the gene matches: 5. Germline V gene data show CDR1 as LGHNA and CDR2 as YSLEER. In nucleotides, the CDR3 is TGCGCCAGCAGCCAAGAATTTAGCGGGTTCTACGAGCAGTACTTC. It translates to CASSQEFSGFYEQYF.

The chain has TRBV7-9 and TRBJ2-3; 10 positions agree with TRBD2. The junction had 4 bases not matched to a gene; V was cut back by 6 bases and J by 1 base. The CDR3 sequence is 15 residues long. Germline CDR1 SEHNR, CDR2 FQNEAQ (reference sequence). The CDR3 reads CASRSGTSGTDTQYF. DNA of the CDR3: TGTGCCAGCAGGTCCGGGACTAGCGGCACAGATACGCAGTATTTT.

The V and J genes are TRBV12-3 or TRBV12-4 and TRBJ2-3; 7 bases line up with TRBD2. This CDR3 has 12 amino acids. Unmatched junction bases numbered 8, after V lost 5 bases and J lost 12 bases. CDR3 coding DNA: TGTGCCAGCAGTCCGGAAAGCGGGATACAGTATTTT. It is translated as CASSPESGIQYF.

This rearrangement joins TRBV14 to TRBJ2-3, with D maybe TRBD1 (5 bases). The germline CDR1 and CDR2 sequences are SGHDN and FVKESK. The V end was cut by 0 bases, the J end by 5 bases, with 18 bases between. The CDR3 runs 17 residues. The CDR3 bases are TGTGCCAGCAGCCAAGATCCGCGACAGACTTTTAAAGATACGCAGTATTTT. Protein product: CASSQDPRQTFKDTQYF.

V is TRBV27 and J is TRBJ2-1, with D possibly TRBD2 on 6 matching bases. Trimming removed 8 bases at V and 5 bases at J, with 13 bases between. CDR3 length: 13 amino acids. The germline V gene has CDR1 MNHEY and CDR2 SMNVEV (reference sequence). The CDR3 loop is CASETRRNNEQFF. CDR3 coding DNA: TGTGCCAGCGAGACTAGAAGGAACAATGAGCAGTTCTTC.

This clone was observed once. The chain couples TRBV30 to TRBJ1-2; 10 bases match TRBD1. V lost 3 bases to trimming and J lost 5 bases; unmatched junction nucleotides: 9. Germline V lookup: CDR1 GTSNPN, CDR2 SVGIG (reference sequence). The CDR3 is made up of 15 amino acids. As DNA, the CDR3 is TGTGCCTGGAGGAACAGACAGGGGGCGGAATATGGCTACACCTTC. This codes for CAWRNRQGAEYGYTF.

The chain joins TRBV11-2 to TRBJ1-4, with D tentatively TRBD1 (5 bases). V was shortened by 8 bases and J by 7 bases, with 20 bases between the two germline ends. The CDR3 contains 15 residues. Germline loops: CDR1 SGHAT, CDR2 FQNNGV. The CDR3 nucleotides read TGTGCCAGCTCCCCCGCGGTGGGCGGGGGTGAAAAACTGTTTTTT. This codes for CASSPAVGGGEKLFF.

The chain links TRBV6-5 to TRBJ2-7; 9 nucleotides match TRBD1. CDR1 is MNHEY and CDR2 is SVGAGI in the germline V gene. The CDR3 spans 13 residues. V shed 9 bases, J shed 7 bases, and the junction held 10 bases outside the gene matches. The CDR3, as DNA: TGTGCCAGTGGACAGGGGTCAGGGAGGGAGCAGTACTTC. Its protein product is CASGQGSGREQYF.

The V call is TRBV5-1, the J call TRBJ1-4; D not certain. The CDR3 consists of 16 residues. Germline-derived CDR1 and CDR2 are SGHRS and YFSETQ. V shed 0 bases and J shed 0 bases, with 9 bases lying between them. For the CDR3, the DNA is TGCGCCAGCAGCTTGGCCGTGCCTGCAACTAATGAAAAACTGTTTTTT. Translated, it gives CASSLAVPATNEKLFF.

V gene TRBV28 combines with J gene TRBJ2-7; D is perhaps TRBD1 (5 bases). V was shortened by 5 bases and J by 2 bases, with 19 bases between the two germline ends. CDR3 size: 16 residues. The germline gives CDR1 MDHEN, CDR2 SYDVKM. Written as DNA, the CDR3 is TGTGCCAGCAGTCCCCACCCGACAGTCCCTACCTACGAGCAGTACTTC. Translation gives CASSPHPTVPTYEQYF.

The gene calls are TRBV6-5 and TRBJ1-6; the D gene is possibly TRBD1 (6 bases). CDR1 MNHEY and CDR2 SVGAGI come from the germline V gene. This CDR3 contains 16 residues. V gave up 2 bases and J gave up 4 bases, with 12 bases separating them. CDR3 in amino acids: CASSYRGQWYNSPLHF. In DNA, the CDR3 is TGTGCCAGCAGTTACAGAGGACAGTGGTATAATTCACCCCTCCACTTT.

The J gene is TRBJ1-1, the V gene TRBV6-6; D is undetermined. CDR3 length equals 12 residues. Trimming took off 5 bases at V and 1 base at J, with 5 bases between the two ends. The germline V gene encodes CDR1 MNHNY and CDR2 SVGAGI (reference sequence). CDR3 amino acids: CASSTRNTEAFF. The CDR3 DNA is TGTGCCAGCAGTACTAGGAACACTGAAGCTTTCTTT.

The CDR3 DNA sequence: TGTGCCAGCAGCGTACAAGGCGAGCCGTCGGAGACCCAGTACTTC. Amino acids: CASSVQGEPSETQYF. The gene calls are TRBV9 and TRBJ2-5; the D is unclear. The length of the CDR3 is 15 residues. V was shortened by 1 base and J by 5 bases, with 15 bases between the two germline ends. Germline V gives CDR1 SGDLS, CDR2 YYNGEE. Variable domain in full (rest from reference TRBV9 and TRBJ2-5): DSGVTQTPKHLITATGQRVTLRCSPRSGDLSVYWYQQSLDQGLQFLIQYYNGEERAKGNILERFSAQQFPDLHSELNLSSLELGDSALYFCASSVQGEPSETQYFGPGTRLLVL.

This chain links TRBV28 with TRBJ1-2; D unresolved. Germline loops: CDR1 MDHEN, CDR2 SYDVKM. This CDR3 is 14 amino acids long. The V end lost 5 bases, the J end lost 5 bases, and 15 bases lay between the germline ends. This CDR3 reads CASSPNDVGYGYTF. The CDR3 DNA sequence: TGTGCCAGCAGTCCCAACGACGTTGGATATGGCTACACCTTC.

This sequence joins TRBV12-3 or TRBV12-4 and TRBJ1-1; D not resolved. The CDR3 has 12 amino acids. Trimming removed 3 bases from V and 3 bases from J, with 5 bases in between. The CDR3 region is CASSFGDTEAFF. CDR3 DNA sequence: TGTGCCAGCAGTTTCGGAGACACTGAAGCTTTCTTT.

This clone has a handful of counts. The J gene is TRBJ1-2, the V gene TRBV11-2; 9 bases are a match to TRBD1. The V segment lost 10 bases and the J segment 5 bases; nucleotides outside the gene matches: 17. The length of the CDR3 is 16 residues. From germline, CDR1 is SGHAT and CDR2 FQNNGV. CDR3 residues: CATTVGTGSSTYGYTF. The CDR3 DNA reads TGTGCCACCACCGTCGGGACAGGGAGTTCAACTTATGGCTACACCTTC.

Only one count was recorded for this clone. The CDR3 region is CASSGQGDQPQHF. The CDR3 bases are TGTGCCAGTAGCGGACAGGGGGATCAGCCCCAGCATTTT. V and J are TRBV19 and TRBJ1-5, with 10 bases lining up with TRBD1. CDR3 length: 13 amino acids. Germline CDR1 and CDR2: LNHDA and SQIVND (reference sequence). J lost 5 bases, V lost 6 bases, and 1 base had no gene match.

The chain employs TRBV2 and TRBJ2-1, with 7 bases fitting TRBD2. The junction had 12 bases not matched to a gene; V was cut back by 7 bases and J by 9 bases. Germline V CDR1 and CDR2: SNHLY, FYNNEI. The CDR3 runs 14 residues. This CDR3 is CASTGLVSGSEQFF. As DNA, the CDR3 is TGTGCCAGCACAGGACTAGTCTCGGGGAGTGAGCAGTTCTTC.

The chain joins TRBV6-1 to TRBJ1-4; D gene unclear. The V end was cut by 0 bases, the J end by 7 bases, with 12 bases between. The CDR3 is 15 residues long. Per the germline V gene, CDR1 is MNHNS and CDR2 is SASEGT. The CDR3 reads CASSEAISTVEKLFF. CDR3 DNA sequence: TGTGCCAGCAGTGAAGCAATTTCGACGGTTGAAAAACTGTTTTTT.

CDR3 loop: CASSLVGGLGGYGYTF. Here the CDR3 DNA reads TGTGCCAGCAGCTTGGTCGGGGGCTTAGGTGGCTATGGCTACACCTTC. The rearrangement joins TRBV5-5 to TRBJ1-2, with D possibly being TRBD1 (6 bases). Germline CDR1 reads SGHKS; CDR2 reads YYEKEE (reference sequence). The CDR3 runs 16 residues. Between the trimmed V and J ends, which lost 0 bases and 4 bases, there was a span of 16 bases. Using reference TRBV5-5 and TRBJ1-2 for the parts outside the CDR3, the full variable domain is DAGVTQSPTHLIKTRGQQVTLRCSPISGHKSVSWYQQVLGQGPQFIFQYYEKEERGRGNFPDRFSARQFPNYSSELNVNALLLGDSALYLCASSLVGGLGGYGYTFGSGTRLTVV.

V and J are TRBV7-9 and TRBJ2-7; 10 bases agree with TRBD2. Per germline, CDR1 SEHNR and CDR2 FQNEAQ (reference sequence). The J segment lost 4 bases and the V segment lost 6 bases, leaving 6 bases of the junction unmatched. The CDR3 sequence is 14 residues long. CDR3 in DNA: TGTGCCAGCAGTGGACTAGCGGTCTTTTACGAGCAGTACTTC. This encodes CASSGLAVFYEQYF.